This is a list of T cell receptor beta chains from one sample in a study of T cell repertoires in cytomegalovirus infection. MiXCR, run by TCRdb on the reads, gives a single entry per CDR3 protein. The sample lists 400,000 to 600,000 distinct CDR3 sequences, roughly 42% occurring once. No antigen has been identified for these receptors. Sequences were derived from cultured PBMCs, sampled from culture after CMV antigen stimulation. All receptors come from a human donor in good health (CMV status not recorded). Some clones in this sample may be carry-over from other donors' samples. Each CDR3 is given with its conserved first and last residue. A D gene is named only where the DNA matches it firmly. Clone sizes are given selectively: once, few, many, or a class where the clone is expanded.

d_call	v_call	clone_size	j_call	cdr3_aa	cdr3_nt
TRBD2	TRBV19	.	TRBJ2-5	CASSKTSGRETQYF	TGTGCCAGTAGTAAGACTAGCGGGAGAGAGACCCAGTACTTC
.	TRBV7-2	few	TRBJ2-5	CASSSWERETQYF	TGTGCCAGCTCCTCCTGGGAACGAGAGACCCAGTACTTC
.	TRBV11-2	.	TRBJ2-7	CASRGGGYEQYF	TGTGCCAGCAGGGGGGGAGGCTACGAGCAGTACTTC
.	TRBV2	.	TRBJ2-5	CASSAVRGYF	TGTGCCAGCAGTGCAGTACGAGGGTACTTC
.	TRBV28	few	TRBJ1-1	CASSLWGFEAFF	TGTGCCAGCAGTTTATGGGGCTTCGAAGCTTTCTTT
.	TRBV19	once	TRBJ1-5	CASRKRPEGTSNQPQHF	TGTGCCAGTAGAAAAAGGCCCGAGGGGACAAGCAATCAGCCCCAGCATTTT
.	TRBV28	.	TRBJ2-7	CASSKLGITYEQYF	TGTGCCAGCAGTAAACTCGGGATTACCTACGAGCAGTACTTC
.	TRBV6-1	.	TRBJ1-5	CASRLRAPASQPQHF	TGTGCCAGTCGTCTCCGGGCCCCGGCGAGTCAGCCCCAGCATTTT
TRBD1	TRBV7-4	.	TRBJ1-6	CASSPWDRGKCLHF	TGTGCCAGCAGCCCTTGGGACAGGGGGAAGTGTCTCCACTTT
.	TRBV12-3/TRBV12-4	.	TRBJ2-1	CASSLVYTIFYNEQFF	TGTGCCAGCAGTTTGGTCTACACAATTTTTTACAATGAGCAGTTCTTC
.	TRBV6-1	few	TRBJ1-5	CASSEGGAQPQHF	TGTGCCAGCAGTGAGGGGGGAGCTCAGCCCCAGCATTTT
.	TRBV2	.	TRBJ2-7	CASLGTSSYEQYF	TGTGCCAGCCTGGGGACGAGCTCCTACGAGCAGTACTTC
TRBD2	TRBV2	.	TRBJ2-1	CASSEKREVYNEQFF	TGTGCCAGCAGTGAAAAGCGGGAGGTCTACAATGAGCAGTTCTTC
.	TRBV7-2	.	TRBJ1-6	CASRSWTVNLVYNSPLHF	TGTGCCAGCAGAAGTTGGACGGTGAATCTTGTCTATAATTCACCCCTCCACTTT
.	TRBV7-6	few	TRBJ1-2	CASSPWTGNYGYTF	TGTGCCAGCAGCCCATGGACGGGAAACTATGGCTACACCTTC
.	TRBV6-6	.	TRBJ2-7	CASTTGRGSYEQYF	TGTGCCAGCACTACAGGTCGGGGTTCCTACGAGCAGTACTTC
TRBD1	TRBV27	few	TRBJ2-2	CASSLTGVNGELFF	TGTGCCAGCAGCCTGACAGGGGTCAACGGGGAGCTGTTTTTT
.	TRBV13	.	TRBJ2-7	CASSPERGRYEQYF	TGTGCCAGCAGCCCTGAACGAGGGCGCTACGAGCAGTACTTC
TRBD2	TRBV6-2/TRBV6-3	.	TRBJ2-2	CASSSGTSGPTGELFF	TGTGCCAGCAGTTCCGGGACTAGCGGACCCACCGGGGAGCTGTTTTTT
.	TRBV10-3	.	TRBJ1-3	CAISPTEAGNTIYF	TGTGCCATCAGCCCTACGGAAGCTGGAAACACCATATATTTT
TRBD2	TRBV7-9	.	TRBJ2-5	CASSSGWGLAGQETQYF	TGTGCCAGCAGCTCGGGCTGGGGACTAGCGGGACAAGAGACCCAGTACTTC
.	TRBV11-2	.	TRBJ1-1	CASSIRQCLEAFF	TGTGCCAGCAGCATAAGACAGTGCCTTGAAGCTTTCTTT
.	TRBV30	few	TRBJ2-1	CAWSGAFNEQFF	TGTGCCTGGAGCGGGGCTTTCAATGAGCAGTTCTTC
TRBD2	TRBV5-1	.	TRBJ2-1	CASSEAPSGGSYNEQFF	TGCGCCAGCAGCGAGGCCCCTAGCGGGGGGTCGTACAATGAGCAGTTCTTC
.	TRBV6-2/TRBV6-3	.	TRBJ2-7	CAVRGGAYEQYF	TGTGCTGTCAGGGGAGGGGCCTACGAGCAGTACTTC